Each of the 20 T cell receptor beta chains below was sequenced from the same sample in a study of CD8+CD57+ T cells in acquired aplastic anemia. Patients chosen for sequencing had CD8+CD57+ cells that had expanded, as shown by flow cytometry. It was genomic DNA that served as the template for profiling TCR beta VDJ and CDR3. One entry per CDR3 protein, called by TCRdb with MiXCR from the reads. Of 120,000 or so distinct CDR3 sequences listed, about 40% are singletons. The source material was sorted CD4+, CD8+, or CD8+CD57+ T cells (not recorded which) from PBMCs. The source of these receptors is a human donor with aplastic anemia.

This rearrangement joins TRBV19 to TRBJ2-7, with D possibly being TRBD2 (7 bases). Germline V gene lookup returns CDR1 LNHDA and CDR2 SQIVND (reference sequence). Trimming left V 7 bases short and J 3 bases short, with 22 bases between. This CDR3 spans 16 amino acids. The CDR3 coding sequence is TGTGCCAGTACCTCCGTTGCCGGGGGGCGTATCTACGAGCAGTACTTC. Its protein is CASTSVAGGRIYEQYF.

For this clonotype: A much bigger clone sits one base away, suggesting this may be a read error. The chain links TRBV5-1 to TRBJ2-1, with 10 bases that match TRBD2. Germline CDR1 and CDR2: SGHRS and YFSETQ. This CDR3 contains 18 residues. This chain's CDR3 is CASSRGGLADLAYDEQFF. As DNA, the CDR3 is TGCGCCAGCAGCCGGGGAGGACTAGCGGACTTAGCCTACGATGAGCAGTTCTTC.

This chain uses TRBV5-5 with TRBJ1-6, with TRBD1 matching 10 bases. The V gene's germline CDR1 is SGHKS and CDR2 YYEKEE (reference sequence). CDR3 length equals 14 residues. V gave up 2 bases and J gave up 11 bases; unmatched junction bases: 4. The CDR3 loop is CASSFGQGEAPLHF. For the CDR3, the DNA is TGTGCCAGCAGCTTTGGACAGGGGGAAGCACCCCTCCACTTT. Complete variable domain (other parts from reference TRBV5-5 and TRBJ1-6): DAGVTQSPTHLIKTRGQQVTLRCSPISGHKSVSWYQQVLGQGPQFIFQYYEKEERGRGNFPDRFSARQFPNYSSELNVNALLLGDSALYLCASSFGQGEAPLHFGNGTRLTVT.

The gene calls are TRBV10-3 and TRBJ2-7; 8 bases are shared with TRBD1. The V gene's germline CDR1 is ENHRY and CDR2 SYGVKD. The length of the CDR3 is 15 residues. Trimming cost V 4 bases and J 2 bases; bases outside gene matches: 7. As DNA, the CDR3 is TGTGCCATCAGTGGGGGACAGGTCCTCACCTACGAGCAGTACTTC. This codes for CAISGGQVLTYEQYF.

This clonotype was counted at least ten times. The gene calls are TRBV12-3 or TRBV12-4 and TRBJ2-3, with a possible D match to TRBD1 (6 bases). V dropped 7 bases and J dropped 6 bases, with 29 bases sitting between them. The CDR3 extends over 18 amino acids. DNA of the CDR3: TGTGCCAGCAATAGGGGCCCGGGTAGAACAGGGCCTAGGGATACGCAGTATTTT. Residues: CASNRGPGRTGPRDTQYF.

This clonotype has at least ten counts. This chain joins TRBV20-1 and TRBJ2-4; TRBD2 aligns across 9 bases. The CDR3 is 13 amino acids. V trimming: 3 bases; J trimming: 9 bases; junction bases outside the gene matches: 6. Per the germline V gene, CDR1 is DFQATT and CDR2 is SNEGSKA (reference sequence). CDR3 sequence (DNA): TGCAGTGCTAGGGGTAGCGGGGGATCCATTCAGTACTTC. This sequence encodes CSARGSGGSIQYF.

The CDR3: CASSIGGTEAFF. CDR3 nucleotide sequence: TGTGCCAGTAGTATCGGAGGGACTGAAGCTTTCTTT. The V call is TRBV7-9, the J call TRBJ1-1; D unclear. The CDR3 consists of 12 residues. Per the germline V gene, CDR1 is SEHNR and CDR2 is FQNEAQ (reference sequence). Trimming removed 9 bases from V and 5 bases from J, with 13 bases in between.

Many counts were recorded for this clonotype. The chain joins TRBV7-3 to TRBJ2-1; D might be TRBD1 or TRBD2, each matching 5 bases. There are 14 residues in the CDR3. Germline values: CDR1 SGHTA, CDR2 FQGTGA. Trimming shortened V by 0 bases and J by 4 bases, and 7 bases separated the two germline ends. The CDR3 is CASSLTGEYNEQFF. The DNA for the CDR3 is TGTGCCAGCAGCTTAACGGGGGAGTACAATGAGCAGTTCTTC.

This clonotype was recorded a few times. The genes are TRBV12-3 or TRBV12-4 and TRBJ1-3; D is uncertain. The length of the CDR3 is 15 residues. V lost 6 bases to trimming and J lost 0 bases, with 12 bases between them. CDR3 coding DNA: TGTGCCAGCAGCCAAGACGGGCGCTCTGGAAACACCATATATTTT. It translates to CASSQDGRSGNTIYF.

This clonotype was seen ten or more times. The chain uses TRBV14 and TRBJ2-2, with TRBD1 matching 9 bases. There are 16 residues in the CDR3. J was trimmed by 2 bases and V by 6 bases; bases with no gene match: 7. Germline V gene data show CDR1 as SGHDN and CDR2 as FVKESK. The CDR3 loop reads CASSRTGALNTGELFF. CDR3 DNA sequence: TGTGCCAGCAGTCGGACAGGGGCCCTAAACACCGGGGAGCTGTTTTTT.

This clonotype came up once. The chain recombines TRBV20-1 with TRBJ1-1; 7 nucleotides align to TRBD1. Per the germline V gene, CDR1 is DFQATT and CDR2 is SNEGSKA (reference sequence). The trim removed 2 bases at V and 0 bases at J, leaving 3 bases unmatched. The CDR3 has 14 amino acids. The CDR3 protein is CSARQTGMNTEAFF. The CDR3 coding sequence is TGCAGTGCTAGACAGACAGGGATGAACACTGAAGCTTTCTTT.

For this clonotype: With a much larger clone just one base away, this may be a read error. The CDR3 ends on some other residue instead of the conserved phenylalanine or tryptophan, so this is likely a read error. This rearrangement joins TRBV12-3 or TRBV12-4 to TRBJ1-3; unclear D gene. The germline V and J ends were trimmed by 5 bases and 4 bases, with 15 bases remaining between them. The CDR3 contains 15 residues. The CDR3 sequence is CASSLGDFVGNTIYL. In DNA, the CDR3 is TGTGCCAGCAGTCTAGGCGACTTCGTAGGAAACACCATATATCTT.

This clonotype occurred many times. V and J are TRBV5-6 and TRBJ2-7; D assignment may be TRBD1 or TRBD2 (5 bases each). Trimming stripped 6 bases from V and 7 bases from J, with 20 bases between. This CDR3 is built from 14 residues. Per germline, CDR1 SGHDT and CDR2 YYEEEE. The CDR3 DNA reads as TGTGCCAGCACCCCTAAACCGAGGGGCCGAGAGCAGTACTTC. Encoded protein: CASTPKPRGREQYF.

This clonotype was counted ten times or more. The V and J genes are TRBV7-2 and TRBJ1-6; 9 bases align to TRBD1. The CDR3 loop spans 16 amino acids. J was trimmed by 7 bases and V by 5 bases; bases with no gene match: 9. In germline, CDR1 is SGHTA, CDR2 FQGNSA. This chain's CDR3 is CASSPRPGQGNSPLHF. The CDR3 nucleotides read TGTGCCAGCAGCCCGAGACCGGGACAGGGAAATTCACCCCTCCACTTT.

V usage is TRBV5-1 and J usage is TRBJ1-1; the D is unclear. Trimming cost V 0 bases and J 1 base, with 7 bases left between them. The CDR3 spans 14 residues. CDR1 SGHRS and CDR2 YFSETQ come from the germline V gene. The CDR3 reads CASSLVPRNTEAFF. Written as DNA, the CDR3 is TGCGCCAGCAGCTTGGTCCCTAGGAACACTGAAGCTTTCTTT. Together with reference TRBV5-1 and TRBJ1-1, the CDR3 gives the full variable domain: KAGVTQTPRYLIKTRGQQVTLSCSPISGHRSVSWYQQTPGQGLQFLFEYFSETQRNKGNFPGRFSGRQFSNSRSEMNVSTLELGDSALYLCASSLVPRNTEAFFGQGTRLTVV.

J is TRBJ1-2 and V is TRBV12-3 or TRBV12-4; 7 nucleotides agree with TRBD1. The CDR3 covers 15 residues. Trimming removed 6 bases from V and 4 bases from J; junction bases left unmatched: 11. The CDR3 nucleotides read TGTGCCAGCAGCTCGGGGAGGGGGCTTACCTATGGCTACACCTTC. The encoded protein is CASSSGRGLTYGYTF.

There are many counts of this clonotype. The chain recombines TRBV4-1 with TRBJ2-1; D not resolved. Germline values: CDR1 MGHRA, CDR2 YSYEKL. The CDR3 runs to 14 residues. The germline V and J ends were trimmed by 3 bases and 7 bases, with 13 bases remaining between them. CDR3 coding DNA: TGCGCCAGCAGCCAGGAACAGAGCCGAAATGAGCAGTTCTTC. It encodes CASSQEQSRNEQFF.

This clonotype was recorded only once. The chain is built from TRBV2 and TRBJ2-5; no firm D call. The CDR3 loop spans 13 amino acids. The germline gives CDR1 SNHLY, CDR2 FYNNEI. The V and J ends lost 6 bases and 5 bases respectively, with 13 bases between them. This CDR3 is CASSVGMPETQYF. Written as DNA, the CDR3 is TGTGCCAGCAGCGTCGGTATGCCCGAGACCCAGTACTTC.

Worth noting for this clonotype: A read error may account for a junction end that differs from germline. The gene calls are TRBV7-9 and TRBJ1-3; D gene ambiguous. The CDR3 consists of 15 residues. Germline CDR1 is SEHNR and CDR2 is FQNEAQ (reference sequence). CDR3 coding DNA: TGTGCCAGCAGCCAGGAGGGTTCTGCTGGAAACACCACATATTTT. Amino acids: CASSQEGSAGNTTYF.

J is TRBJ1-2 and V is TRBV20-1; 8 bases fit TRBD1. Trimming removed 4 bases from V and 6 bases from J; junction bases left unmatched: 7. This CDR3 has 13 residues. In germline, CDR1 is DFQATT, CDR2 SNEGSKA (reference sequence). The CDR3 loop reads CSATRQGNDGYTF. CDR3 DNA: TGCAGTGCTACAAGACAGGGGAATGATGGCTACACCTTC.